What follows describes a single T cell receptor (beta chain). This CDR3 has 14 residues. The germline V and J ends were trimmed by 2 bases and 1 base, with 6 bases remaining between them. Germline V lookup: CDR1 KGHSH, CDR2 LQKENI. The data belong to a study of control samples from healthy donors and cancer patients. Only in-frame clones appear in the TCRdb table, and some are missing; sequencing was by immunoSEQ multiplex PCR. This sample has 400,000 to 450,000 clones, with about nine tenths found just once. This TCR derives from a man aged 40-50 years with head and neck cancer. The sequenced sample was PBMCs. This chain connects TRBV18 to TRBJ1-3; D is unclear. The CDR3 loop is CASSPGMSGNTIYF. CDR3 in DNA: TGTGCCAGCTCACCAGGGATGTCTGGAAACACCATATATTTT.